The 23 T cell receptor beta chains below were found in one sample sequenced in a study of T cells in Graves' hyperthyroidism and ophthalmopathy. Amplification targeted TCR beta CDR3 regions from RNA transcripts. During a first-round RT-PCR of the TCR CDR3, the HTBI primer set was used. TCRdb recomputed calls from the multiplex PCR reads with MiXCR, one row per CDR3 protein. Among about 200,000 distinct CDR3 sequences, roughly 17% were seen once, and the ten largest hold roughly 49%. Sequencing was carried out using blood. These receptors all stem from a woman between 50 and 59 years old with Graves' hyperthyroidism.

This clonotype appeared many times. This chain joins TRBV12-3 or TRBV12-4 and TRBJ2-2; D remains unclear. Trimming took 9 bases from V and 1 from J, leaving 12 bases between them. The CDR3 runs to 14 residues. The CDR3 loop is CASSESENTGELFF. In nucleotides, the CDR3 is TGTGCCAGTTCAGAGTCAGAGAACACCGGGGAGCTGTTTTTT.

The CDR3, as DNA: TGCGCCAGCAGTGAGTATAGAGAAGCCGGGCAGTACTTC. Translating it yields CASSEYREAGQYF. This chain connects TRBV10-1 to TRBJ2-7, with no clear D. Germline CDR1 reads WNHNN; CDR2 reads SYGVQD (reference sequence). The V end lost 1 base, the J end lost 9 bases, and 13 bases lay between the germline ends. CDR3 size: 13 residues.

This clonotype appeared many times. The V call is TRBV11-2, the J call TRBJ2-1, with TRBD2 matching 9 bases. The junction had 9 bases not matched to a gene; V was cut back by 5 bases and J by 4 bases. Germline assignment: CDR1 SGHAT and CDR2 FQNNGV. This CDR3 comprises 16 residues. The CDR3 protein is CASSIKAGGLYNEQFF. CDR3 bases: TGTGCCAGCAGCATCAAAGCGGGGGGCCTGTACAATGAGCAGTTCTTC.

This clonotype has just a few counts. The V call is TRBV9, the J call TRBJ1-2; 9 bases match TRBD1. The CDR3 is 14 residues long. CDR1 is SGDLS, CDR2 YYNGEE, per germline. The V and J ends lost 4 bases and 6 bases, in that order; junction bases with no gene match: 7. The CDR3 nucleotides are TGTGCCAGCAGCCGAACAGGGGGCGCGGATGGCTACACCTTC. Its translation: CASSRTGGADGYTF.

This chain joins TRBV30 and TRBJ1-3, with a tentative D call TRBD1 (6 bases). The V and J ends lost 1 base and 0 bases respectively, with 13 bases between them. Germline V gives CDR1 GTSNPN, CDR2 SVGIG (reference sequence). This CDR3 contains 16 residues. CDR3 sequence (DNA): TGTGCCTGGAGTGGGAGACAGGAGAGCTCTGGAAACACCATATATTTT. Translating gives CAWSGRQESSGNTIYF.

This clonotype was seen at least ten times. The V call is TRBV11-2, the J call TRBJ2-7; D remains unclear. The V end was cut by 0 bases, the J end by 3 bases, with 12 bases between. Germline V gene lookup returns CDR1 SGHAT and CDR2 FQNNGV. This CDR3 comprises 15 residues. The CDR3 here is CASSLDYATVYEQYF. The CDR3 nucleotides are TGTGCCAGCAGCTTAGATTATGCGACTGTCTACGAGCAGTACTTC.

This clonotype was counted a few times. The chain is built from TRBV9 and TRBJ2-2, with a weak D call TRBD2 (5 bases). The V and J ends lost 0 bases and 6 bases respectively, with 9 bases between them. CDR3 length: 14 residues. Germline V gene sequence: CDR1 SGDLS, CDR2 YYNGEE. CDR3: CASSVESGPGELFF. The CDR3 DNA sequence: TGTGCCAGCAGCGTAGAGAGCGGCCCCGGGGAGCTGTTTTTT.

This clonotype was seen many times. CDR3 loop: CSASPGTGKGYTF. The CDR3 bases are TGCAGTGCTAGCCCCGGGACAGGGAAAGGCTACACCTTC. The chain has TRBV20-1 and TRBJ1-2; 9 bases are shared with TRBD1. The germline V gene has CDR1 DFQATT and CDR2 SNEGSKA (reference sequence). V shed 3 bases and J 8 bases; nucleotides not matched to a gene: 7. CDR3 size: 13 residues.

The chain couples TRBV30 to TRBJ1-1; TRBD1 matches at 7 bases. Germline lookup yields CDR1 GTSNPN and CDR2 SVGIG (reference sequence). The CDR3 has 13 residues. V trimming: 3 bases; J trimming: 2 bases; junction bases outside the gene matches: 3. As DNA, the CDR3 is TGTGCCTGGAGGACAGGGTTTAACACTGAAGCTTTCTTT. Encoded protein: CAWRTGFNTEAFF.

This clonotype was recorded at least ten times. The chain carries TRBV6-1 and TRBJ2-3; TRBD2 matches 8 bases. Germline lookup yields CDR1 MNHNS and CDR2 SASEGT. The CDR3 covers 16 residues. V lost 1 base to trimming and J lost 2 bases; unmatched junction nucleotides: 5. The CDR3: CASSEVLAGLTDTQYF. The CDR3 DNA reads as TGTGCCAGCAGTGAAGTTTTAGCGGGGCTCACAGATACGCAGTATTTT.

In its sample, this clonotype was seen once. The rearrangement uses TRBV20-1 and TRBJ2-2; TRBD1 might be the D (6 bases). The germline gives CDR1 DFQATT, CDR2 SNEGSKA (reference sequence). The CDR3 is made up of 15 amino acids. V lost 4 bases, J lost 2 bases, and 14 bases lay in between. This CDR3 reads CSATLTGLNTGELFF. CDR3 in DNA: TGCAGTGCTACCCTGACAGGATTAAACACCGGGGAGCTGTTTTTT.

This clonotype was seen only a few times. This chain connects TRBV27 to TRBJ1-1; D not certain. Germline assignment: CDR1 MNHEY and CDR2 SMNVEV (reference sequence). Trimming cost V 3 bases and J 4 bases, with 12 bases left between them. The CDR3 runs to 14 residues. The CDR3 coding sequence is TGTGCCAGCAGTTTCCTAGAAGTTGGCACTGAAGCTTTCTTT. Translating gives CASSFLEVGTEAFF.

This clonotype appeared many times. This chain joins TRBV20-1 and TRBJ2-7; D may be TRBD2 (5 bases). The CDR3 is made up of 14 amino acids. Between the trimmed V and J ends, which lost 1 base and 6 bases, there was a span of 16 bases. CDR1 is DFQATT, CDR2 SNEGSKA, per germline (reference sequence). CDR3 bases: TGCAGTGCTAGAGTGGACTTCCGGCCGGGCGAGCAGTACTTC. Translation: CSARVDFRPGEQYF.

This clonotype has a count of ten or more. V is TRBV5-1 and J is TRBJ2-1; TRBD2 matches 13 bases. Germline-derived CDR1 and CDR2 are SGHRS and YFSETQ. V gave up 4 bases and J gave up 9 bases; unmatched junction bases: 4. The CDR3 extends over 14 amino acids. The CDR3 DNA reads as TGCGCCAGCAGCCCGAGGACTAGCGGGAGTGAGCAGTTCTTC. It encodes CASSPRTSGSEQFF.

There are a few counts of this clonotype. The chain combines TRBV7-2 with TRBJ2-1; 11 positions agree with TRBD2. The germline CDR1 and CDR2 sequences are SGHTA and FQGNSA. The length of the CDR3 is 15 residues. The trim removed 2 bases at V and 8 bases at J, leaving 5 bases unmatched. The CDR3 is CASSLRLAGGYEQFF. The CDR3 bases are TGTGCCAGCAGCTTACGGCTAGCGGGAGGTTATGAGCAGTTCTTC.

In its sample, this clonotype was seen a few times. This chain joins TRBV6-2 or TRBV6-3 and TRBJ1-1; 9 nucleotides line up with TRBD1. V gave up 6 bases and J gave up 9 bases; unmatched junction bases: 5. CDR1 is MNHEY, CDR2 SVGEGT, per germline. The CDR3 consists of 12 residues. CDR3 amino acids: CASRTGGIKAFF. The DNA for the CDR3 is TGTGCCAGCAGGACAGGGGGGATCAAAGCTTTCTTT.

This clonotype was recorded a few times. The chain has TRBV2 and TRBJ2-5, with unresolved D. V was shortened by 3 bases and J by 4 bases, with 9 bases between the two germline ends. Per the germline V gene, CDR1 is SNHLY and CDR2 is FYNNEI. The CDR3 consists of 13 residues. The CDR3 region is CASSEGRAETQYF. The CDR3 DNA follows: TGTGCCAGCAGTGAGGGTAGGGCAGAGACCCAGTACTTC.

This clonotype has just a few counts. The chain uses TRBV7-9 and TRBJ1-1; TRBD1 agrees at 8 bases. Germline CDR1 is SEHNR and CDR2 is FQNEAQ (reference sequence). This CDR3 contains 14 residues. Trimming cost V 5 bases and J 1 base; bases outside gene matches: 3. The DNA of the CDR3 is TGTGCCAGCAGCCGGGGACAGGAGAACACTGAAGCTTTCTTT. Residues: CASSRGQENTEAFF.

This clonotype was detected ten times or more. The chain combines TRBV6-1 with TRBJ1-1, with D perhaps matching TRBD1 (6 bases). This CDR3 contains 15 residues. Trimming stripped 4 bases from V and 0 bases from J, with 12 bases between. Per germline, CDR1 MNHNS and CDR2 SASEGT. The CDR3 sequence is CASSGFGQLNTEAFF. The CDR3 DNA reads as TGTGCCAGCAGTGGATTCGGACAGTTGAACACTGAAGCTTTCTTT.

This clonotype was recorded at least ten times. The V and J genes are TRBV10-3 and TRBJ2-1; a weak D match, TRBD2 (6 bases). Between the trimmed V and J ends, which lost 6 bases and 5 bases, there was a span of 11 bases. The CDR3 length is 13 residues. Germline V gene sequence: CDR1 ENHRY, CDR2 SYGVKD. CDR3 loop: CAISWTTNNEQFF. The CDR3 DNA reads as TGTGCCATCAGCTGGACTACCAACAATGAGCAGTTCTTC.

The CDR3 here is CASSFYRLLGFSYEQYF. The DNA for the CDR3 is TGTGCCAGCAGCTTTTATCGTTTGTTGGGATTTTCCTACGAGCAGTACTTC. The J gene is TRBJ2-7, the V gene TRBV11-2; no firm D call. The CDR3 covers 17 residues. Trimming cost V 3 bases and J 1 base, with 19 bases left between them. CDR1 and CDR2 (germline): SGHAT, FQNNGV.

The chain couples TRBV30 to TRBJ1-5, with D perhaps matching TRBD1 (5 bases). From germline, CDR1 is GTSNPN and CDR2 SVGIG (reference sequence). Trimming cost V 0 bases and J 7 bases, with 13 bases left between them. This CDR3 has 14 residues. Written as DNA, the CDR3 is TGTGCCTGGAGTGTAAGGCAGGGAGAACAGCCCCAGCATTTT. Encoded protein: CAWSVRQGEQPQHF. The variable domain in full, with the rest retrieved from reference TRBV30 and TRBJ1-5, is SQTIHQWPATLVQPVGSPLSLECTVEGTSNPNLYWYRQAAGRGLQLLFYSVGIGQISSEVPQNLSASRPQDRQFILSSKKLLLSDSGFYLCAWSVRQGEQPQHFGDGTRLSIL.

This clonotype was detected ten times or more. The chain recombines TRBV6-1 with TRBJ1-1; no clear D gene. With 5 bases removed from V and 0 bases from J, the gap between germline ends came to 10 bases. This CDR3 contains 14 residues. The germline CDR1 and CDR2 sequences are MNHNS and SASEGT. CDR3 residues: CASSLETLNTEAFF. The CDR3 DNA follows: TGTGCCAGCAGTTTGGAGACACTGAACACTGAAGCTTTCTTT.